This T cell receptor beta chain was recorded in a study of graft-versus-host responses after intestinal transplantation. General study findings and limits: Marrow from the recipient contained GvH clones, some of which had appeared first in ileum or blood.

The ends were cut back, 0 bases at V and 0 bases at J, with 12 bases in the middle. The CDR3 runs to 17 residues. CDR1 and CDR2 from the germline V gene are SGHRS and YFSETQ. For this clone: Its antigen is unidentified.

Clones were sequenced by immunoSEQ multiplex PCR, and TCRdb holds only the in-frame ones, with some missing. The sample holds tens of thousands of clones, 91% seen once. J is TRBJ1-4 and V is TRBV5-1, with D maybe TRBD1 (5 bases). The TCR originated in a human donor who received an intestinal transplant. This specimen consisted of unstimulated CD4+ T cells sorted from spleen or lymph node cells, obtained before intestinal transplant. In nucleotides, the CDR3 is TGCGCCAGCAGCTTGGTCGGGGGTTTATCAACTAATGAAAAACTGTTTTTT. This codes for CASSLVGGLSTNEKLFF.